The clone carrying this T cell receptor beta chain was detected a few times. Assay: immunoSEQ multiplex PCR; the TCRdb copy retains only in-frame clones and omits some. The data show over 30,000 clones, more than 75% seen once. This record comes from a study of blood T cell repertoires in COVID-19. Germline V gene data show CDR1 as LGHDT and CDR2 as YNNKEL (reference sequence). The CDR3 contains 19 residues. V shed 0 bases, J shed 8 bases, and the junction held 17 bases outside the gene matches. The clonotype originates from a man aged 80 or over with active COVID-19. The sequencing input was peripheral blood. The rearrangement uses TRBV3-1 (or the pseudogene TRBV3-2) and TRBJ2-1, with 9 bases lining up with TRBD2. CDR3 nucleotides: TGTGCCAGCAGCCAAGAGTCTAGCGGGACAACCCCCTTAAAGCATGAGCAGTTCTTC. Protein sequence: CASSQESSGTTPLKHEQFF.